One and the same sample provided the 30 T cell receptor beta chains below, sequenced in a study of Graves' ophthalmopathy and Graves' hyperthyroidism. The authors amplified TCR beta CDR3 regions, and they did so from RNA transcripts for repertoire sequencing. First-round RT-PCR relied on HTBI primers, and a second-round multiplex PCR came next. TCRdb itself ran the multiplex PCR reads through MiXCR, one entry per CDR3 protein. The table includes 200,000 to 250,000 distinct CDR3 sequences, roughly 21% detected once. Material: peripheral blood. All receptors derive from a woman aged 45 to 65 with Graves' ophthalmopathy.

This clonotype was counted many times. This chain joins TRBV5-1 and TRBJ2-2; D possibly matches TRBD1 or TRBD2 (5 bases each). In germline, CDR1 is SGHRS, CDR2 YFSETQ. The CDR3 runs 16 residues. Deletions cut 7 bases from V and 4 bases from J, with 20 bases between. The CDR3 DNA follows: TGCGCCAGCTTCTCAGGGACCCTAATAGGCACCGGGGAGCTGTTTTTT. Protein: CASFSGTLIGTGELFF.

This clonotype has ten or more counts. The chain recombines TRBV18 with TRBJ1-2; 9 nucleotides align to TRBD1. This CDR3 spans 14 amino acids. V lost 8 bases to trimming and J lost 4 bases; unmatched junction nucleotides: 8. Germline lookup yields CDR1 KGHSH and CDR2 LQKENI. The CDR3 DNA is TGTGCCAGCCAACCCGGGACAGGGATCTATGGCTACACCTTC. Encoded protein: CASQPGTGIYGYTF.

This clonotype was picked up many times. J is TRBJ2-7 and V is TRBV5-1; D gene ambiguous. Germline CDR1 reads SGHRS; CDR2 reads YFSETQ. This CDR3 spans 12 amino acids. The V gene lost 3 bases and the J gene lost 5 bases, with 9 bases spanning the gap. CDR3 in amino acids: CASSSIGHEQYF. As DNA, the CDR3 is TGCGCCAGCAGCTCCATCGGCCACGAGCAGTACTTC. The full variable domain, its missing parts supplied by reference TRBV5-1 and TRBJ2-7, is KAGVTQTPRYLIKTRGQQVTLSCSPISGHRSVSWYQQTPGQGLQFLFEYFSETQRNKGNFPGRFSGRQFSNSRSEMNVSTLELGDSALYLCASSSIGHEQYFGPGTRLTVT.

This clonotype has at least ten counts. V is TRBV6-1 and J is TRBJ1-6; D possibly corresponds to TRBD1 (6 bases). There are 13 residues in the CDR3. CDR1 is MNHNS, CDR2 SASEGT, per germline. The V end was cut by 6 bases, the J end by 12 bases, with 15 bases between. CDR3 sequence (DNA): TGTGCCAGCAGAGGGACATCGGACGGACCCCTCCACTTT. This encodes CASRGTSDGPLHF.

This chain uses TRBV14 with TRBJ2-7; D is uncertain. V was shortened by 3 bases and J by 3 bases, with 9 bases between the two germline ends. This CDR3 is 13 amino acids long. Germline assignment: CDR1 SGHDN and CDR2 FVKESK. The CDR3 loop reads CASSHPGVYEQYF. The CDR3 DNA sequence: TGTGCCAGCAGCCATCCTGGGGTCTACGAGCAGTACTTC.

The J gene is TRBJ1-5, the V gene TRBV20-1; D unresolved. The CDR3 loop spans 13 amino acids. CDR1 DFQATT and CDR2 SNEGSKA come from the germline V gene (reference sequence). Trimming shortened V by 4 bases and J by 4 bases, and 11 bases separated the two germline ends. The CDR3 bases are TGCAGTGCTATAAGTGGAACTAATCAGCCCCAGCATTTT. Translated, it gives CSAISGTNQPQHF.

This clonotype was detected many times. This chain connects TRBV11-2 to TRBJ2-7; the match to TRBD2 covers 12 bases. Germline values: CDR1 SGHAT, CDR2 FQNNGV. The CDR3 covers 17 residues. V shed 1 base and J 7 bases; nucleotides not matched to a gene: 11. CDR3 nucleotide sequence: TGTGCCAGCAGCTTAGTAGGCTGGCTAGCGGGAGGGCGAGAGCAGTACTTC. This sequence encodes CASSLVGWLAGGREQYF.

This clonotype was detected ten times or more. V gene TRBV30 combines with J gene TRBJ2-7; the match to TRBD1 covers 8 bases. Losses at the gene ends were 0 bases for V and 5 bases for J; bases not matched to a gene: 12. This CDR3 spans 16 amino acids. CDR1 and CDR2 from the germline V gene are GTSNPN and SVGIG (reference sequence). The CDR3 reads CAWSVRGQDYGDEQYF. In nucleotides, the CDR3 is TGTGCCTGGAGTGTAAGGGGACAGGATTATGGTGACGAGCAGTACTTC.

This clonotype was counted ten times or more. The chain carries TRBV12-3 or TRBV12-4 and TRBJ1-1, with D unclear. Trimming shortened V by 0 bases and J by 0 bases, and 2 bases separated the two germline ends. The CDR3 covers 13 residues. Here the CDR3 DNA reads TGTGCCAGCAGTTTAGCGCTGAACACTGAAGCTTTCTTT. Its protein is CASSLALNTEAFF.

This clonotype was counted many times. The J gene is TRBJ1-2, the V gene TRBV7-8, with D perhaps TRBD1 (5 bases). The CDR3 consists of 11 residues. Per germline, CDR1 SGHVS and CDR2 FQNEAQ. Trimming stripped 6 bases from V and 7 bases from J, with 9 bases between. The CDR3 region is CASRGRGGYTF. CDR3 in DNA: TGTGCCAGCAGGGGGCGGGGTGGCTACACCTTC.

This clonotype was counted at least ten times. The V and J genes are TRBV12-3 or TRBV12-4 and TRBJ1-5, with 8 bases identical to TRBD1. The trim removed 6 bases at V and 3 bases at J, leaving 4 bases unmatched. The CDR3 runs 14 residues. The CDR3, as DNA: TGTGCCAGCAGCTGGACAGGGTTCAATCAGCCCCAGCATTTT. It yields the protein CASSWTGFNQPQHF.

This clonotype came up many times. The V call is TRBV18, the J call TRBJ2-5; 7 bases agree with TRBD1. The germline gives CDR1 KGHSH, CDR2 LQKENI. V lost 3 bases to trimming and J lost 5 bases; unmatched junction nucleotides: 3. The CDR3 sequence is 13 residues long. The CDR3 protein is CASSPGQHETQYF. The CDR3 bases are TGTGCCAGCTCACCGGGACAGCACGAGACCCAGTACTTC.

This clonotype was recorded many times. The chain is built from TRBV19 and TRBJ1-2; no firm D call. Germline-derived CDR1 and CDR2 are LNHDA and SQIVND (reference sequence). The CDR3 is 12 amino acids. Trimming took 4 bases from V and 5 from J, leaving 8 bases between them. In DNA, the CDR3 is TGTGCCAGTAGTAATCCGGGTTATGGCTACACCTTC. Translating it yields CASSNPGYGYTF.

The rearrangement links TRBV6-5 to TRBJ1-5; D call uncertain. V was pared by 8 bases and J by 5 bases, with 13 bases between. There are 13 residues in the CDR3. Germline V gene data show CDR1 as MNHEY and CDR2 as SVGAGI. The CDR3 region is CASVVHGDQPQHF. The CDR3 coding sequence is TGTGCCAGCGTTGTTCACGGGGATCAGCCCCAGCATTTT.

This clonotype was seen many times. The chain's CDR3 is CASREGTSGMYEQYF. Here the CDR3 DNA reads TGCGCCAGCAGAGAGGGCACTAGCGGGATGTACGAGCAGTACTTC. The V and J genes are TRBV5-1 and TRBJ2-7; the match to TRBD2 covers 10 bases. J gave up 4 bases and V 5 bases, and 9 bases lay outside the gene matches. The CDR3 spans 15 residues. CDR1 and CDR2 from the germline V gene are SGHRS and YFSETQ.

The V call is TRBV7-9, the J call TRBJ1-3; possibly TRBD1 for D (6 bases). The CDR3 loop spans 13 amino acids. The germline V gene has CDR1 SEHNR and CDR2 FQNEAQ (reference sequence). V lost 4 bases and J 5 bases, leaving 9 bases between the germline ends. The CDR3 bases are TGTGCCAGCAGCTCGGACAGCAGAAACACCATATATTTT. The encoded protein is CASSSDSRNTIYF.

This clonotype has a count of ten or more. Here the CDR3 reads CASSQAFYGYTF. The CDR3 nucleotides read TGTGCCAGCAGCCAGGCCTTCTATGGCTACACCTTC. This chain connects TRBV28 to TRBJ1-2; D not certain. The CDR3 loop spans 12 amino acids. Germline CDR1 reads MDHEN; CDR2 reads SYDVKM. V was pared by 6 bases and J by 4 bases, with 9 bases between.

The sample holds many counts of this clonotype. V gene TRBV6-2 or TRBV6-3 combines with J gene TRBJ1-1; perhaps TRBD1 as D (5 bases). V was clipped by 2 bases and J by 0 bases, with 7 bases between them. Per the germline V gene, CDR1 is MNHEY and CDR2 is SVGEGT. The CDR3 consists of 14 residues. The CDR3 coding sequence is TGTGCCAGCAGTTACGGGGGAATGAACACTGAAGCTTTCTTT. As protein: CASSYGGMNTEAFF.

At least ten counts were recorded for this clonotype. The chain is built from TRBV2 and TRBJ1-2; 8 bases match TRBD1. Germline-derived CDR1 and CDR2 are SNHLY and FYNNEI. CDR3 size: 17 residues. After removal of 7 bases from V and 3 bases from J, the junction contained 16 bases not matched to a gene. The CDR3 coding sequence is TGTGCCAGCATTCTTGACAGGGGCTGGCCTGACTACTATGGCTACACCTTC. Encoded protein: CASILDRGWPDYYGYTF.

Ten or more counts support this clonotype. J is TRBJ1-5 and V is TRBV9; 7 bases match TRBD1. The CDR3 has 14 residues. Germline CDR1 and CDR2: SGDLS and YYNGEE. V lost 3 bases and J lost 5; bases outside the gene matches: 5. The CDR3: CASSAGQLDQPQHF. DNA for the CDR3: TGTGCCAGCAGCGCGGGACAGTTAGATCAGCCCCAGCATTTT.

This clonotype was counted many times. At one end, the junction sequence differs from germline, possibly due to a read error. The gene calls are TRBV27 and TRBJ2-7, with 8 bases that match TRBD1. CDR3 length: 13 amino acids. Germline V gene lookup returns CDR1 MNHEY and CDR2 SMNVEV (reference sequence). CDR3 sequence reads: CACSQGAKYEQYF. The CDR3 region has the DNA TGTGCCTGCAGCCAGGGGGCGAAGTACGAGCAGTACTTC.

Many counts were recorded for this clonotype. This chain connects TRBV7-2 to TRBJ2-7; no definite D call. Germline CDR1 reads SGHTA; CDR2 reads FQGNSA. Trimming took off 1 base at V and 0 bases at J, with 7 bases between the two ends. The CDR3 consists of 14 residues. The CDR3 here is CASSLDGFSYEQYF. The CDR3 DNA sequence: TGTGCCAGCAGCTTAGACGGGTTCTCCTACGAGCAGTACTTC.

This clonotype occurred many times. V and J are TRBV20-1 and TRBJ2-5; tentatively, D is TRBD1 (6 bases). This CDR3 contains 11 residues. Germline CDR1 DFQATT, CDR2 SNEGSKA (reference sequence). The germline V and J ends were trimmed by 7 bases and 4 bases, with 10 bases remaining between them. The CDR3 bases are TGCAGTGTCCTCAGGGGAGAGACCCAGTACTTC. It specifies CSVLRGETQYF.

This clonotype was observed a few times. The chain joins TRBV7-2 to TRBJ2-2; unclear D gene. The germline V and J ends were trimmed by 4 bases and 4 bases, with 13 bases remaining between them. CDR1 SGHTA and CDR2 FQGNSA come from the germline V gene. The CDR3 covers 15 residues. In DNA, the CDR3 is TGTGCCAGCAGCTCGATGGGGATATTCACCGGGGAGCTGTTTTTT. This translates into CASSSMGIFTGELFF.

This clonotype was counted ten times or more. V is TRBV6-1 and J is TRBJ2-5; TRBD2 is a possible D gene (6 bases). Trimming took off 8 bases at V and 2 bases at J, with 12 bases between the two ends. The CDR3 has 13 amino acids. Per the germline V gene, CDR1 is MNHNS and CDR2 is SASEGT. CDR3 loop: CASGAGPQETQYF. The CDR3 coding sequence is TGTGCCAGCGGGGCGGGGCCACAAGAGACCCAGTACTTC.

As to this clonotype: It may be a read error: a sequence one base away is much more abundant. The chain is built from TRBV5-1 and TRBJ2-7, with 8 bases lining up with TRBD1. This CDR3 has 15 residues. V lost 0 bases, J lost 5 bases, and 7 bases stayed unmatched. Germline CDR1 SGHRS, CDR2 YFSETQ. The CDR3 spells CASSLGAGGTDEQYF. The CDR3 DNA is TGCGCCAGCAGCTTGGGAGCAGGGGGCACCGACGAGCAGTACTTC.

This clonotype was recorded many times. The chain recombines TRBV15 with TRBJ2-7; D call uncertain. CDR3 length: 15 residues. Germline lookup yields CDR1 LNHNV and CDR2 YYDKDF (reference sequence). The V end lost 0 bases, the J end lost 1 base, and 10 bases lay between the germline ends. CDR3 nucleotide sequence: TGTGCCACCAGCAGAGATATGGGCTGGTCCTACGAGCAGTACTTC. It specifies CATSRDMGWSYEQYF.

This clonotype was found many times. The V call is TRBV9, the J call TRBJ2-7, with 7 nucleotides matching TRBD2. V shed 2 bases and J 5 bases; nucleotides not matched to a gene: 10. Germline V gives CDR1 SGDLS, CDR2 YYNGEE. There are 15 residues in the CDR3. The CDR3 sequence is CASSVGGGLSNEQYF. The DNA for the CDR3 is TGTGCCAGCAGCGTGGGGGGAGGGCTTTCCAACGAGCAGTACTTC.

This chain joins TRBV2 and TRBJ2-7, with D tentatively TRBD1 or TRBD2 (5 bases each). V lost 4 bases, J lost 6 bases, and 16 bases lay in between. Germline V gene data show CDR1 as SNHLY and CDR2 as FYNNEI. The CDR3 loop spans 14 amino acids. The CDR3 protein is CASSGGSQGAEQYF. In DNA, the CDR3 is TGTGCCAGCAGTGGGGGGAGTCAAGGGGCCGAGCAGTACTTC.

This clonotype has at least ten counts. CDR3 coding DNA: TGCGCCAGCAGCTTCAACGGGAACACCGGGGAGCTGTTTTTT. Translation gives CASSFNGNTGELFF. This rearrangement joins TRBV5-1 to TRBJ2-2; D call uncertain. CDR1 and CDR2 (germline): SGHRS, YFSETQ. V lost 2 bases and J 1 base, leaving 6 bases between the germline ends. This CDR3 is built from 14 residues.